These 20 T cell receptor beta chains were all obtained from the same sample, sequenced in a study of shared clonotypes between healthy human individuals (TCRdb year 2020). The library was built by means of the immunoSEQ multiplex PCR assay. TCRdb's version of the immuneACCESS table is confined to in-frame rearrangements and falls short of the full clone set. An unresolved V gene accounts for under half of the shortfall where checked; the remainder is of unknown origin. In all, the sample holds around 480,000 clones, and about three quarters of those were seen once. The ten largest clones add up to approximately 12% of the sample. The sequenced sample consisted of PBMCs. The receptors here all came from a woman aged 35 to 49 in good health. Some clones in this sample may be carry-over from other donors' samples.

V and J are TRBV27 and TRBJ1-5; D is ambiguous. CDR1 is MNHEY and CDR2 is SMNVEV in the germline V gene (reference sequence). The CDR3 sequence is 13 residues long. Trimming left V 6 bases short and J 4 bases short, with 10 bases between. This CDR3 reads CASSGGRNQPQHF. CDR3 coding DNA: TGTGCCAGCAGCGGAGGGAGGAATCAGCCCCAGCATTTT.

This clone was seen a few times. V gene TRBV9 combines with J gene TRBJ2-3; 10 bases map to TRBD1. Germline CDR1 reads SGDLS; CDR2 reads YYNGEE. The V segment lost 4 bases and the J segment 7 bases; nucleotides outside the gene matches: 18. The CDR3 totals 18 residues. The CDR3 is CASSSRDRGVGGSYTQYF. The CDR3 bases are TGTGCCAGCAGCAGCCGGGACAGGGGTGTTGGAGGCTCCTATACGCAGTATTTT.

Written as DNA, the CDR3 is TGCGCCAGCAGCCCGGGACTAGCGGTCCGGGAGACCCAGTACTTC. Amino acids: CASSPGLAVRETQYF. This chain joins TRBV5-1 and TRBJ2-5; 11 bases line up with TRBD2. This CDR3 is 15 amino acids long. Trimming cost V 4 bases and J 5 bases; bases outside gene matches: 7. Germline V gene sequence: CDR1 SGHRS, CDR2 YFSETQ.

This clone was seen only once. In DNA, the CDR3 is TGTGCCTGGAGGGACAGCTATGGCTACACCTTC. Translating it yields CAWRDSYGYTF. The V gene is TRBV30, the J gene TRBJ1-2, with D possibly matching TRBD1 (6 bases). The ends were cut back, 3 bases at V and 4 bases at J, with 6 bases in the middle. The CDR3 contains 11 residues. Germline V gene lookup returns CDR1 GTSNPN and CDR2 SVGIG (reference sequence). Supplemented by reference TRBV30 and TRBJ1-2, the full variable domain reads SQTIHQWPATLVQPVGSPLSLECTVEGTSNPNLYWYRQAAGRGLQLLFYSVGIGQISSEVPQNLSASRPQDRQFILSSKKLLLSDSGFYLCAWRDSYGYTFGSGTRLTVV.

The rearrangement links TRBV7-2 to TRBJ2-7; 10 bases are shared with TRBD2. The V gene's germline CDR1 is SGHTA and CDR2 FQGNSA. The CDR3 runs 15 residues. V lost 1 base and J lost 4; bases outside the gene matches: 4. The CDR3 here is CASSLGSGRFYEQYF. CDR3 coding DNA: TGTGCCAGCAGCTTAGGTAGCGGGAGGTTTTACGAGCAGTACTTC.

The CDR3 nucleotides are TGTGCTCCCGGGGGAAGCAGCACAGATACGCAGTATTTT. As protein: CAPGGSSTDTQYF. This chain connects TRBV7-9 to TRBJ2-3; possibly TRBD2 for D (6 bases). The CDR3 sequence is 13 residues long. Germline CDR1 and CDR2: SEHNR and FQNEAQ (reference sequence).

CDR3 sequence (DNA): TGTGCCAGCAATCGACAGGGTTCAGATACGCAGTATTTT. This gives the protein CASNRQGSDTQYF. J is TRBJ2-3 and V is TRBV2; 7 positions match TRBD1. The CDR3 has 13 residues. Per germline, CDR1 SNHLY and CDR2 FYNNEI. After removal of 7 bases from V and 4 bases from J, the junction contained 5 bases not matched to a gene.

The chain uses TRBV19 and TRBJ2-7; tentative D call: TRBD1 (6 bases). Trimming shortened V by 10 bases and J by 11 bases, and 21 bases separated the two germline ends. CDR1 and CDR2 (germline): LNHDA, SQIVND (reference sequence). The CDR3 loop spans 12 amino acids. CDR3 residues: CANRTALPCKYF. CDR3 in DNA: TGTGCCAATAGGACAGCTCTACCCTGTAAGTACTTC.

This clone was detected a few times. This chain uses TRBV28 with TRBJ1-2; the D is unclear. In germline, CDR1 is MDHEN, CDR2 SYDVKM. There are 11 residues in the CDR3. The V gene lost 4 bases and the J gene lost 3 bases, with 3 bases spanning the gap. The CDR3 sequence: CASSWDYGYTF. The DNA for the CDR3 is TGTGCCAGCAGTTGGGACTATGGCTACACCTTC.

The V gene is TRBV5-1, the J gene TRBJ2-5, with TRBD2 identical over 10 bases. The V gene's germline CDR1 is SGHRS and CDR2 YFSETQ. This CDR3 is built from 17 residues. The V and J ends lost 4 bases and 4 bases, in that order; junction bases with no gene match: 13. The CDR3 DNA follows: TGCGCCAGCAGCCTAAAGACGGGACTAGCGATCGGAGAGACCCAGTACTTC. Its protein is CASSLKTGLAIGETQYF.

V is TRBV28 and J is TRBJ2-4; tentative D call: TRBD1 (5 bases). The CDR3 has 17 amino acids. With 4 bases removed from V and 1 base from J, the gap between germline ends came to 17 bases. Germline CDR1 is MDHEN and CDR2 is SYDVKM. In DNA form, the CDR3 reads TGTGCCAGCAGTTCCCCAAAGCGACAGCTGGCCAAAAACATTCAGTACTTC. This codes for CASSSPKRQLAKNIQYF.

V and J are TRBV2 and TRBJ2-1; 8 positions match TRBD2. V lost 4 bases and J lost 2; bases outside the gene matches: 10. This CDR3 is 17 amino acids long. Germline CDR1 reads SNHLY; CDR2 reads FYNNEI. CDR3 sequence (DNA): TGTGCCAGCAGTGGACGGAGCGGGAGTGGGACCTACAATGAGCAGTTCTTC. Encoded protein: CASSGRSGSGTYNEQFF.

The chain couples TRBV5-4 to TRBJ2-7; no definite D call. The CDR3 length is 15 residues. V lost 0 bases, J lost 2 bases, and 12 bases lay in between. Germline loops: CDR1 SGHNT, CDR2 YYREEE (reference sequence). The CDR3, as DNA: TGTGCCAGCAGCTTGGTTAGTAGTAACGCCTACGAGCAGTACTTC. Its translation is CASSLVSSNAYEQYF.

The chain's CDR3 is CASSGQTHGYTF. The CDR3 nucleotides are TGTGCCAGCAGCGGACAGACCCATGGCTACACCTTC. V is TRBV27 and J is TRBJ1-2; TRBD1 might be the D (6 bases). V lost 6 bases and J lost 6, with 11 bases in between. The CDR3 is made up of 12 amino acids. The germline CDR1 and CDR2 sequences are MNHEY and SMNVEV (reference sequence).

The V call is TRBV19, the J call TRBJ1-1, with D maybe TRBD1 (5 bases). The V gene lost 5 bases and the J gene lost 0 bases, with 13 bases spanning the gap. Looked up from germline, CDR1 is LNHDA and CDR2 is SQIVND (reference sequence). The CDR3 contains 15 residues. The CDR3 reads CASSSRGGLNTEAFF. CDR3 bases: TGTGCCAGTAGTTCCCGGGGGGGTTTGAACACTGAAGCTTTCTTT.

V is TRBV5-1 and J is TRBJ2-7, with D perhaps assigned TRBD1 or TRBD2 (5 bases each). The CDR3 runs to 14 residues. The germline CDR1 and CDR2 sequences are SGHRS and YFSETQ. V lost 4 bases and J 2 bases, leaving 13 bases between the germline ends. Here the CDR3 reads CASSQGRGAYEQYF. Written as DNA, the CDR3 is TGCGCCAGCAGCCAGGGACGTGGGGCCTACGAGCAGTACTTC.

This clone has just a few counts. The chain uses TRBV5-4 and TRBJ1-4, with D unclear. V lost 4 bases to trimming and J lost 0 bases, with 13 bases between them. Germline V gene sequence: CDR1 SGHNT, CDR2 YYREEE (reference sequence). There are 16 residues in the CDR3. The CDR3 loop reads CASSQDAGATNEKLFF. The CDR3, as DNA: TGTGCCAGCAGCCAGGACGCGGGTGCAACTAATGAAAAACTGTTTTTT.

J is TRBJ1-4 and V is TRBV15; D may be TRBD1 (6 bases). The length of the CDR3 is 17 residues. Germline values: CDR1 LNHNV, CDR2 YYDKDF (reference sequence). V shed 1 base and J shed 7 bases, with 19 bases lying between them. CDR3 residues: CATSRGGSDRYTEKLFF. The CDR3 DNA reads TGTGCCACCAGCAGAGGGGGGTCCGACAGGTATACTGAAAAACTGTTTTTT.

The V gene is TRBV28, the J gene TRBJ2-3; TRBD2 is a possible D gene (5 bases). Trimming shortened V by 9 bases and J by 2 bases, and 12 bases separated the two germline ends. CDR3 length: 13 amino acids. Germline V lookup: CDR1 MDHEN, CDR2 SYDVKM. The CDR3 region is CASKRVHTDTQYF. In DNA, the CDR3 is TGTGCCAGTAAGAGGGTTCACACAGATACGCAGTATTTT. Full variable domain (missing parts from reference TRBV28 and TRBJ2-3): DVKVTQSSRYLVKRTGEKVFLECVQDMDHENMFWYRQDPGLGLRLIYFSYDVKMKEKGDIPEGYSVSREKKERFSLILESASTNQTSMYLCASKRVHTDTQYFGPGTRLTVL.

This clone was counted at least ten times. This rearrangement joins TRBV20-1 to TRBJ2-7; D perhaps matches TRBD2 (6 bases). With 6 bases removed from V and 1 base from J, the gap between germline ends came to 7 bases. Germline-derived CDR1 and CDR2 are DFQATT and SNEGSKA (reference sequence). CDR3 length: 11 residues. The CDR3 nucleotides read TGCAGTGCGGAGGGATCCTACGAGCAGTACTTC. Its translation: CSAEGSYEQYF.